This T cell receptor beta chain is drawn from a study of cytomegalovirus exposure and HLA in healthy donors. Germline CDR1 is SGHRS and CDR2 is YFSETQ. The ends lost 4 bases at V and 6 bases at J; junction bases unmatched: 7. The CDR3 has 15 amino acids. The PCR used 60 Vbeta and 13 Jbeta primers. Per the original methods: Later reanalysis found 75 million to 100 million unique TCR beta chains, roughly 10 million of them shared. Clones were sequenced by immunoSEQ multiplex PCR, and TCRdb holds only the in-frame ones, with some missing. The V and J calls and clone size were taken over from that table, and D and trimming were inferred from the DNA. Its listing shows about 52,000 clones. About this clone: What it binds is not known.

Points from the study as a whole: TCR beta chain V- and J-gene trimming was linked, in a later analysis, to a missense variant in DCLRE1C. It has been reported that TCR beta sequences accurately predicted the HLA-A and HLA-B alleles of most subjects.

The V call is TRBV5-1, the J call TRBJ2-2; TRBD1 matches 9 bases. The source material was PBMCs. This receptor was taken from a woman aged 55-70 years in good health and CMV-seropositive. For the CDR3, the DNA is TGCGCCAGCAGCCCTGGGACAGGGACGGCCGGGGAGCTGTTTTTT. Encoded protein: CASSPGTGTAGELFF.